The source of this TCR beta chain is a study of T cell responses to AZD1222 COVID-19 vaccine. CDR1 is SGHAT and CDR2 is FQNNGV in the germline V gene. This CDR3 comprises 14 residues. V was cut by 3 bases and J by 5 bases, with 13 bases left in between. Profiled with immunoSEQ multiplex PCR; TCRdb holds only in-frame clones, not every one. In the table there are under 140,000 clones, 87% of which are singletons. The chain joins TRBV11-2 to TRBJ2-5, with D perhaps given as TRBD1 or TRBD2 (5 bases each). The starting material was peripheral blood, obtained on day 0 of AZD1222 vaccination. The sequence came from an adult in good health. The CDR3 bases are TGTGCCAGCAGCTTCGGGGCACTGTCGGAGACCCAGTACTTC. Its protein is CASSFGALSETQYF. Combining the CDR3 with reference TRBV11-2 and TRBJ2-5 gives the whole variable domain EAGVAQSPRYKIIEKRQSVAFWCNPISGHATLYWYQQILGQGPKLLIQFQNNGVVDDSQLPKDRFSAERLKGVDSTLKIQPAKLEDSAVYLCASSFGALSETQYFGPGTRLLVL.